This T cell receptor beta chain was identified during a study of memory CD4+ T cells and cytomegalovirus serostatus (dated by TCRdb to about 2019). Some background on the complete study: The roughly 35 healthy Belgian adults in the cohort included 9 who were CMV seropositive and roughly 25 who were CMV seronegative. To replicate a published TCR-based CMV serostatus classifier, the study sequenced CD4+ memory TCRbeta repertoires from a Belgian cohort whose cytomegalovirus serostatus was known. Study-wide conclusions, independent of this receptor: Of around 160 previously reported CMV-associated TCRbeta sequences, approximately 64 appeared in the CD4+ memory repertoires, each in one to five individuals. The original-framework classifier achieved a median bootstrapped AUC of approximately 0.96 with a 95% CI of 0.76-1.00 on the Belgian cohort. Results were interpreted as suggesting that the CMV-associated TCR signature is largely present in the CD4+ memory repertoire. Only CD4+CD45RO+ memory cells were sequenced, in contrast to the original study, in which naive and memory CD4+ and CD8+ populations were covered. For predicting CMV serostatus, the median bootstrapped AUC was approximately 0.96 using the original framework and around 0.9 using a US-trained random forest.

Concerning this clone: Its antigen has not been determined. There are no base qualities to consult, and no much larger clone falls within one base.

Single viable CD3+CD4+CD8-CD45RO+ cells were sorted as memory CD4+ T cells on a FACSAria II. To determine CMV serostatus, a Roche Elecsys assay was used that detects serum IgG against CMV pp150, pp28, p38 and p52. Following thawing, total CD4+ T cells were enriched through positive selection using CD4 magnetic microbeads. The samples came from a separate study whose specific focus was interrogating the CD4+ T cell memory repertoire. Peripheral blood mononuclear cells were isolated and cryopreserved according to standard operating procedures, and serum was stored at -80 degrees C. Staining used CD3-PerCP (BW264/56), CD4-APC (RPA-T4), CD45RO-PE (UCHT1) and CD8-Pacific Orange (3B5) antibodies, with Sytox blue excluding non-viable cells. The Quick-DNA Microprep Kit was used to extract genomic DNA from the sorted cells. Amplification of TCRbeta DNA was done with the immunoSEQ hsTCRbeta kit, following the protocol from the manufacturer. TCRbeta libraries were sequenced on an Illumina MiSeq instrument. The source study handled its data this way. Removing out-of-frame sequences left some 2,200,000 distinct TCRbeta sequences, an average of about 67,000 per individual. Two values were used to score each individual: the count of 150 to 200 previously reported CMV-associated TCRbeta sequences and the total count of productive distinct TCRbeta sequences. A beta-binomial model was reimplemented in Python, and scikit-learn random forests with default parameters were trained on data from the US cohort. Classifier performance on the Belgian cohort was reported as the median AUC with percentile confidence intervals calculated over 10,000 bootstrap iterations. TCRdb carries this immuneACCESS record with in-frame sequences only. Its versions omit some clonotypes, under half of them owing to an unresolved V gene in the studies checked, with the rest unexplained. V and J calls and clone size come straight from that table; D and trimming were deduced from the DNA. A total of around 50,000 clones appear in this sample, around 78% of them only once. Over 0.5% of the sample is in the top ten clones.

CDR1 and CDR2, per the germline V gene, are SGHRS and YFSETQ. Clipping removes 0 bases from V and 4 bases from J, with 6 as the unmatched junction base count. The CDR3 goes from the cysteine to the phenylalanine over 16 residues. Kept here is only the CDR3 DNA, which spans 48 bases and is read in frame from base 1. This sequence originates from an adult in good health and CMV-seronegative. Sequenced: memory CD4+ T cells from blood. Recombination joined TRBV5-1 with TRBJ2-3; a stretch of 9 junction bases matches TRBD1. The nucleotide sequence is TGCGCCAGCAGCTTGGCGAAGACAGGGGGTGCAGATACGCAGTATTTT. The encoded protein is CASSLAKTGGADTQYF.